This T cell receptor (beta chain) came from a study of cytomegalovirus exposure and HLA in healthy donors. Across the study: From HLA-typed donors, an early data release held about 85 million unique TCRs. Findings and caveats of the study: One variant, a missense change in DCLRE1C, was linked in a later analysis to TCR beta V- and J-gene trimming.

The PCR was carried out with 60 Vbeta primers and 13 Jbeta primers. The authors' processing: A later analysis counted 65 million to 90 million unique TCR beta chains, about 10 million shared. The method was immunoSEQ multiplex PCR; TCRdb's version includes in-frame clones alone and lacks a portion of them. That table supplies the V and J calls and clone size; D and trimming were determined from the DNA. The sample records roughly 80,000 clones, over 65% being singletons. Comments on this clone: Its target is unknown.

V shed 4 bases and J shed 0 bases, with 15 bases lying between them. Germline assignment: CDR1 MDHEN and CDR2 SYDVKM. The CDR3 has 16 amino acids. Sequences were obtained from PBMCs. The source of this sequence is a woman aged 40 to 55 in good health and CMV-seropositive. The chain uses TRBV28 and TRBJ1-1, with a possible D match to TRBD1 (6 bases). As DNA, the CDR3 is TGTGCCAGCAGTTCCTCCCCTGGACAGTTGAACACTGAAGCTTTCTTT. Its translation is CASSSSPGQLNTEAFF.